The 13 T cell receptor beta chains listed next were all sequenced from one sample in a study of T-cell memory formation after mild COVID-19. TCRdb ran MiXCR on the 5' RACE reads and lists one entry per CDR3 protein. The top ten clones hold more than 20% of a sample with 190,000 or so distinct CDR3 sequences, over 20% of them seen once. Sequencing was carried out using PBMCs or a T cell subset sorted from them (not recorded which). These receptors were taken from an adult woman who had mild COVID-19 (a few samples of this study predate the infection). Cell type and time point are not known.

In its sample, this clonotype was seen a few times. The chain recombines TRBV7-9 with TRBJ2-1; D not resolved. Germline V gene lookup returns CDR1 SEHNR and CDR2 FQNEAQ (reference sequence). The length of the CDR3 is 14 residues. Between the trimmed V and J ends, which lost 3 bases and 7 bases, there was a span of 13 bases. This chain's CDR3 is CASSFLSSENEQFF. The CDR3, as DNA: TGTGCCAGCAGCTTTTTAAGCTCGGAAAATGAGCAGTTCTTC.

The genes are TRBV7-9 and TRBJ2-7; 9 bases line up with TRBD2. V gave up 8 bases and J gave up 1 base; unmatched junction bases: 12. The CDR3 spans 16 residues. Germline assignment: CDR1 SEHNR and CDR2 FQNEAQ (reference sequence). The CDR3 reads CASDSSQRGASYEQYF. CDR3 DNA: TGTGCCAGCGACTCTTCGCAGCGGGGGGCTTCCTACGAGCAGTACTTC.

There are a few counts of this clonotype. The CDR3 DNA sequence: TGTGCCAGCAGCCAAAGGATCAGGTTCACAGATACGCAGTATTTT. This sequence encodes CASSQRIRFTDTQYF. The rearrangement links TRBV14 to TRBJ2-3; D is uncertain. The CDR3 is made up of 15 amino acids. Germline V gene sequence: CDR1 SGHDN, CDR2 FVKESK. The germline V and J ends were trimmed by 2 bases and 2 bases, with 11 bases remaining between them.

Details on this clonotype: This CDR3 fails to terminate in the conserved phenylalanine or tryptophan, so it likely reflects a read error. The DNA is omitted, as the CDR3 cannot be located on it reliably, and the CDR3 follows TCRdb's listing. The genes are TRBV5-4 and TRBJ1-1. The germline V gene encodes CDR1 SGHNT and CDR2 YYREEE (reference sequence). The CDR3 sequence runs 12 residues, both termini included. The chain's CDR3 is CASSLDELPGGV.

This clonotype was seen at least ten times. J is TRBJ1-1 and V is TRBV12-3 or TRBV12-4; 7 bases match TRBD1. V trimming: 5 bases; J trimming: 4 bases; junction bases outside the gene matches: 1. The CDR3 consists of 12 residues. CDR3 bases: TGTGCCAGCAGTCAGGGGGGCACTGAAGCTTTCTTT. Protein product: CASSQGGTEAFF.

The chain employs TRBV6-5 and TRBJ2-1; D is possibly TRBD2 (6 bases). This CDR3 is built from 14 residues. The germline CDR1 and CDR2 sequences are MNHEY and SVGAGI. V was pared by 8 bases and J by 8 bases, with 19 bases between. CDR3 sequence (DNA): TGTGCCAGCGCCCAGGAGGGTAATCGGGATGAGCAGTTCTTC. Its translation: CASAQEGNRDEQFF.

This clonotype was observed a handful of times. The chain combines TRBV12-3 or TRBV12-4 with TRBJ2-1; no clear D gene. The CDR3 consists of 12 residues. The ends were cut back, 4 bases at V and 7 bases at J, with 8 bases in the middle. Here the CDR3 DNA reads TGTGCCAGCAGTTCCAGCCCTAATGAGCAGTTCTTC. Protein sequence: CASSSSPNEQFF.

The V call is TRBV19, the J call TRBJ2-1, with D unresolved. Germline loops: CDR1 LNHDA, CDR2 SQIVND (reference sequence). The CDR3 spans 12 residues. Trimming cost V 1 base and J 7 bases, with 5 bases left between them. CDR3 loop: CASSIGGNEQFF. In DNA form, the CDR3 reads TGTGCCAGTAGTATAGGTGGGAATGAGCAGTTCTTC.

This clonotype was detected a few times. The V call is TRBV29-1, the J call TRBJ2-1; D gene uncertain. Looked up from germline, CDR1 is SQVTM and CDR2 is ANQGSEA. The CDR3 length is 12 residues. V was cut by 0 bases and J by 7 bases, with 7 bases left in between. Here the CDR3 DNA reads TGCAGCGTTGAAGATCACACGAATGAGCAGTTCTTC. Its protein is CSVEDHTNEQFF.

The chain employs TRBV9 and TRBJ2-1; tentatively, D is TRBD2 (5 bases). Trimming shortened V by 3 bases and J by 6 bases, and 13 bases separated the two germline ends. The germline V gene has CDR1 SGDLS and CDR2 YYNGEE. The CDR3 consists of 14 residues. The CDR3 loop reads CASSGAASGNEQFF. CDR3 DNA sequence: TGTGCCAGCAGCGGAGCGGCATCGGGCAATGAGCAGTTCTTC.

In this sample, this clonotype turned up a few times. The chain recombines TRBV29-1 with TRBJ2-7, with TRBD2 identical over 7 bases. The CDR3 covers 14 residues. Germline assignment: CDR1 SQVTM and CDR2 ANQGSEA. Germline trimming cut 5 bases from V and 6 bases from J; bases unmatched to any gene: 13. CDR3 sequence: CSVRPRGGRAEQYF. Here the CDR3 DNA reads TGCAGCGTTCGCCCTAGGGGCGGGAGAGCCGAGCAGTACTTC.

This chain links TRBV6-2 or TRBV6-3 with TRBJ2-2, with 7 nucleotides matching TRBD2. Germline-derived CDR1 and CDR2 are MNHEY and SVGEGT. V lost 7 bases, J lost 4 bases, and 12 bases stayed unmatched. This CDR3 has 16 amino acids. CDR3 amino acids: CASKELAGAGTGELFF. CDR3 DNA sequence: TGTGCCAGCAAAGAACTCGCGGGAGCAGGCACCGGGGAGCTGTTTTTT.

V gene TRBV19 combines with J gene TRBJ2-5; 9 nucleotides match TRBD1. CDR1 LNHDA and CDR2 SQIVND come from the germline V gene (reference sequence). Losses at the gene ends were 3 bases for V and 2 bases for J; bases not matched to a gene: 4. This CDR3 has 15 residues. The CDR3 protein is CASSMRTGVQETQYF. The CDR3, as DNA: TGTGCCAGTAGTATGCGGACAGGGGTACAAGAGACCCAGTACTTC.